Listed here is a single TCR beta chain. Methods used by the authors: Quantification of nucleated cells was approximated via reference gene primer amplification. Produced via immunoSEQ multiplex PCR; TCRdb's table is partial and in-frame only. That table is the source of V, J and clone size, and D and trimming were worked out from the DNA. The data show about 43,000 clones, with roughly 89% seen just once and approximately 15% held by the top ten. The sample originates from a study of blood T cell repertoires in COVID-19. The germline gives CDR1 MDHEN, CDR2 SYDVKM. This CDR3 is built from 19 residues. V was pared by 3 bases and J by 5 bases, with 28 bases between.

V usage is TRBV28 and J usage is TRBJ1-2; possible D gene TRBD1, 5 bases. The sequenced material came from peripheral blood. The sequence derives from a man aged 55-75 years with active COVID-19. The CDR3 coding sequence is TGTGCCAGCAGTTTGTGGCTATCGGGCGGGGACTCAGCGGGATATGGCTACACCTTC. It translates to CASSLWLSGGDSAGYGYTF.